This TCR beta chain was sequenced in a study of blood T cell repertoires in COVID-19. Study-level background: Sample material is recorded as cDNA or gDNA derived from T cells, B-cell-depleted T cells, or PBMCs.

Authors' data handling: Amplification of reference gene primers provided the estimated nucleated cell counts. Sequencing used immunoSEQ multiplex PCR; TCRdb keeps in-frame clones, though not all of them. The V and J calls and clone size were taken over from that table, and D and trimming were inferred from the DNA. Of 180,000 or so clones listed, about 90% are singletons. Seattle cases were enrolled at active infection and followed longitudinally. V was pared by 6 bases and J by 6 bases, with 4 bases of the junction left unmatched. The CDR3 loop spans 13 amino acids. Germline V gives CDR1 ENHRY, CDR2 SYGVKD.

This clonotype was sampled from a woman aged 60-75 years with COVID-19, enrolled during active disease. The chain joins TRBV10-3 to TRBJ1-5, with 8 bases that match TRBD1. The sequencing sample was made of peripheral blood. The CDR3 sequence: CAIRTGVGQPQHF. As DNA, the CDR3 is TGTGCCATCAGGACAGGGGTGGGTCAGCCCCAGCATTTT.